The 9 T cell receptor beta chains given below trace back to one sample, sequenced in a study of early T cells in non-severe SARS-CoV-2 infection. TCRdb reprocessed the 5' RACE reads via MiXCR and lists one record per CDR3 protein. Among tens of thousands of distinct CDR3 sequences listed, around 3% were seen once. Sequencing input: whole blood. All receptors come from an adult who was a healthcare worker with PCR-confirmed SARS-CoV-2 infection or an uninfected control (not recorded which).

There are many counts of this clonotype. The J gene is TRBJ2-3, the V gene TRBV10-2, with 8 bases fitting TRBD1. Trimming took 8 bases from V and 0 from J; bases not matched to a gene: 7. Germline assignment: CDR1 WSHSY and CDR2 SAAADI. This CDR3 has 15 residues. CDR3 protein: CASRTGTVSTDTQYF. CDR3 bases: TGCGCCAGCCGGACAGGGACCGTGAGCACAGATACGCAGTATTTT.

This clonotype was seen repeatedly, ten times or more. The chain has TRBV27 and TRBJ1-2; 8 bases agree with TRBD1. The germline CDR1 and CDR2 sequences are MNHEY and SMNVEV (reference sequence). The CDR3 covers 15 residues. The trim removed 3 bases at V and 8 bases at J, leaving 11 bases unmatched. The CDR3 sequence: CASSLSSTGARGYTF. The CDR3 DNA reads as TGTGCCAGCAGTTTGTCCTCGACAGGGGCGAGGGGCTACACCTTC.

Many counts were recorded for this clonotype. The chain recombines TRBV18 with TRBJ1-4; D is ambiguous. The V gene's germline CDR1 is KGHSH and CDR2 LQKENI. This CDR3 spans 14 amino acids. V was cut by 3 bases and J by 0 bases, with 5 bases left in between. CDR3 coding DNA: TGTGCCAGCTCACCGCTCGCAACTAATGAAAAACTGTTTTTT. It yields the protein CASSPLATNEKLFF.

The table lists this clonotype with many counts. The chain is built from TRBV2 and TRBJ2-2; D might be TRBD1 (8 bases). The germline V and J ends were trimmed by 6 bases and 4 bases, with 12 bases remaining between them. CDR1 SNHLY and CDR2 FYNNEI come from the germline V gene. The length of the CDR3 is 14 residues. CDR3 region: CASRQGGSTGELFF. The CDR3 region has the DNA TGTGCCAGCAGACAGGGGGGGAGCACCGGGGAGCTGTTTTTT. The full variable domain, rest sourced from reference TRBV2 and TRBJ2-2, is EPEVTQTPSHQVTQMGQEVILRCVPISNHLYFYWYRQILGQKVEFLVSFYNNEISEKSEIFDDQFSVERPDGSNFTLKIRSTKLEDSAMYFCASRQGGSTGELFFGEGSRLTVL.

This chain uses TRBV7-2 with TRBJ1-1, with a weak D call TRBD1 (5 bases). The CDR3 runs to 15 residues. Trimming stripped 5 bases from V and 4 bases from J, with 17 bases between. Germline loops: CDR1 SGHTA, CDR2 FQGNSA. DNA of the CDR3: TGTGCCAGCAGCGAGGCGGTGGGGGTGCTCACTGAAGCTTTCTTT. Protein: CASSEAVGVLTEAFF.

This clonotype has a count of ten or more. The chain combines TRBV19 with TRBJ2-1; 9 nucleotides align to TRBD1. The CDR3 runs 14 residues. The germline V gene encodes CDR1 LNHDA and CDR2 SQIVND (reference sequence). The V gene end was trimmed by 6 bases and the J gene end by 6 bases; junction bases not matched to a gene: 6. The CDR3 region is CASRTGTGFNEQFF. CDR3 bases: TGTGCCAGTAGAACCGGGACAGGGTTCAATGAGCAGTTCTTC.

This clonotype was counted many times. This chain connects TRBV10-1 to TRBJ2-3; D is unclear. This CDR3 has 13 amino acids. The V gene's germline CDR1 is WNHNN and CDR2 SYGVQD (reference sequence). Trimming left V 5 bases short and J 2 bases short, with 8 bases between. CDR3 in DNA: TGCGCCAGCAGTAGGACCCACACAGATACGCAGTATTTT. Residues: CASSRTHTDTQYF.

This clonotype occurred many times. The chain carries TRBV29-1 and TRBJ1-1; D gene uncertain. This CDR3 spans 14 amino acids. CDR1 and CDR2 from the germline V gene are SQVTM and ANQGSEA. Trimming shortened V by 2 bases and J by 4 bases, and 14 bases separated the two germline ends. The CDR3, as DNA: TGCAGCGTTGAATTCCGAGGGCCGGGCACTGAAGCTTTCTTT. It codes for CSVEFRGPGTEAFF.

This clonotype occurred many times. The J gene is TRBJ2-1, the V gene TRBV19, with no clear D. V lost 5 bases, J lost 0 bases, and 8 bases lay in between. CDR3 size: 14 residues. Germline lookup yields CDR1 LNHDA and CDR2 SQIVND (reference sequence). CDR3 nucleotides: TGTGCCAGTAGTGCCACTCACTCCTACAATGAGCAGTTCTTC. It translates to CASSATHSYNEQFF.